The 14 T cell receptor beta chains listed next were all sequenced from one sample in a study of blood T cell repertoires in COVID-19. Produced via immunoSEQ multiplex PCR; TCRdb's table is partial and in-frame only. The sample contains about 52,000 clones, approximately 89% of which appear only once. Sequences were obtained from peripheral blood. These receptor sequences come from a human donor in a cohort sampled during active COVID-19.

V gene TRBV5-1 combines with J gene TRBJ1-2; 10 positions agree with TRBD1. The trim removed 6 bases at V and 7 bases at J, leaving 9 bases unmatched. Germline V gene sequence: CDR1 SGHRS, CDR2 YFSETQ. The CDR3 extends over 14 amino acids. The DNA of the CDR3 is TGCGCCAGCACTGTGACAGGGGGCAATGCTGGCTACACCTTC. Its translation: CASTVTGGNAGYTF. The full variable domain, rest sourced from reference TRBV5-1 and TRBJ1-2, is KAGVTQTPRYLIKTRGQQVTLSCSPISGHRSVSWYQQTPGQGLQFLFEYFSETQRNKGNFPGRFSGRQFSNSRSEMNVSTLELGDSALYLCASTVTGGNAGYTFGSGTRLTVV.

This clone was observed a few times. The chain has TRBV2 and TRBJ1-5, with a tentative D call TRBD1 (5 bases). The V end was cut by 2 bases, the J end by 6 bases, with 11 bases between. CDR1 and CDR2 (germline): SNHLY, FYNNEI. CDR3 size: 14 residues. The CDR3 DNA reads as TGTGCCAGCAGTGAAAACCAGGGATCTCAGCCCCAGCATTTT. Translated, it gives CASSENQGSQPQHF.

The chain recombines TRBV10-2 with TRBJ2-7, with D hard to call. Germline lookup yields CDR1 WSHSY and CDR2 SAAADI. V lost 4 bases and J lost 7, with 5 bases in between. The length of the CDR3 is 10 residues. CDR3 in amino acids: CASSAQEQYF. The CDR3 bases are TGCGCCAGCAGTGCTCAGGAGCAGTACTTC.

The CDR3 sequence is CASSQVGAEQYF. The CDR3 DNA sequence: TGTGCCAGCAGCCAGGTGGGCGCGGAGCAGTACTTC. V is TRBV3-1 (or the pseudogene TRBV3-2) and J is TRBJ2-7; D remains ambiguous. V lost 3 bases, J lost 7 bases, and 10 bases lay in between. CDR3 length: 12 residues. Germline lookup yields CDR1 LGHDT and CDR2 YNNKEL (reference sequence).

This chain joins TRBV5-4 and TRBJ1-1; no clear D. The V end lost 1 base, the J end lost 7 bases, and 11 bases lay between the germline ends. The germline gives CDR1 SGHNT, CDR2 YYREEE (reference sequence). The CDR3 has 13 amino acids. The DNA of the CDR3 is TGTGCCAGCAGCTTGAAAACGGGGTTTGAAGCTTTCTTT. Amino acids: CASSLKTGFEAFF.

This rearrangement joins TRBV6-5 to TRBJ2-7; 8 bases are a match to TRBD2. Germline-derived CDR1 and CDR2 are MNHEY and SVGAGI. The CDR3 runs to 14 residues. V shed 7 bases and J 0 bases; nucleotides not matched to a gene: 5. In nucleotides, the CDR3 is TGTGCCAGCAAAGCGGGAGCGAGCTCCTACGAGCAGTACTTC. Residues: CASKAGASSYEQYF.

This chain uses TRBV6-5 with TRBJ1-1; 9 bases are shared with TRBD1. The CDR3 is 14 amino acids. The trim removed 0 bases at V and 12 bases at J, leaving 8 bases unmatched. Germline V CDR1 and CDR2: MNHEY, SVGAGI. The CDR3 sequence: CASSYSGGQGYPFF. The CDR3 nucleotides read TGTGCCAGCAGTTACTCCGGGGGACAGGGATATCCTTTCTTT.

This chain links TRBV6-1 with TRBJ2-3; D gene uncertain. The CDR3 extends over 15 amino acids. Trimming shortened V by 6 bases and J by 6 bases, and 19 bases separated the two germline ends. CDR1 and CDR2 (germline): MNHNS, SASEGT. The CDR3 spells CASSATLFFMDTQYF. The CDR3 coding sequence is TGTGCCAGCAGCGCCACTCTTTTCTTTATGGATACGCAGTATTTT.

This chain connects TRBV4-1 to TRBJ1-2; no firm D call. Trimming cost V 0 bases and J 4 bases, with 15 bases left between them. The CDR3 extends over 16 amino acids. Germline V gene sequence: CDR1 MGHRA, CDR2 YSYEKL. Here the CDR3 reads CASSQDMKGVLYGYTF. CDR3 bases: TGCGCCAGCAGCCAAGATATGAAGGGAGTTCTCTATGGCTACACCTTC.

This chain connects TRBV5-1 to TRBJ1-1; D perhaps matches TRBD1 (5 bases). V was shortened by 0 bases and J by 5 bases, with 14 bases between the two germline ends. Germline CDR1 SGHRS, CDR2 YFSETQ. The length of the CDR3 is 15 residues. For the CDR3, the DNA is TGCGCCAGCAGCTTGGGTAATACTGGGGCTACTGAAGCTTTCTTT. It is translated as CASSLGNTGATEAFF. The whole variable domain, remainder taken from reference TRBV5-1 and TRBJ1-1, is KAGVTQTPRYLIKTRGQQVTLSCSPISGHRSVSWYQQTPGQGLQFLFEYFSETQRNKGNFPGRFSGRQFSNSRSEMNVSTLELGDSALYLCASSLGNTGATEAFFGQGTRLTVV.

The V gene is TRBV28, the J gene TRBJ2-1; no definite D call. V lost 4 bases, J lost 0 bases, and 13 bases lay in between. The germline gives CDR1 MDHEN, CDR2 SYDVKM. This CDR3 contains 16 residues. CDR3 in DNA: TGTGCCAGCAGTTCCCCTACTTCAAGCTCCTACAATGAGCAGTTCTTC. Translation gives CASSSPTSSSYNEQFF.

This rearrangement joins TRBV7-9 to TRBJ2-3; D unresolved. Trimming shortened V by 1 base and J by 5 bases, and 10 bases separated the two germline ends. This CDR3 has 14 amino acids. Germline-derived CDR1 and CDR2 are SEHNR and FQNEAQ (reference sequence). CDR3 residues: CASSLVERGDTQYF. CDR3 DNA sequence: TGTGCCAGCAGCTTAGTCGAAAGAGGAGATACGCAGTATTTT.

V is TRBV14 and J is TRBJ2-1, with 9 nucleotides matching TRBD2. There are 18 residues in the CDR3. The germline V gene encodes CDR1 SGHDN and CDR2 FVKESK. The V and J ends lost 3 bases and 1 base, in that order; junction bases with no gene match: 10. The CDR3 coding sequence is TGTGCCAGCAGCCAGGGGCTTCCTAGCGGGATATCCTACAATGAGCAGTTCTTC. Protein sequence: CASSQGLPSGISYNEQFF.

The rearrangement joins TRBV5-5 to TRBJ2-5; D is unclear. Germline lookup yields CDR1 SGHKS and CDR2 YYEKEE (reference sequence). This CDR3 contains 11 residues. With 7 bases removed from V and 1 base from J, the gap between germline ends came to 5 bases. Written as DNA, the CDR3 is TGTGCCAGCCCCTCCCAAGAGACCCAGTACTTC. As protein: CASPSQETQYF. The full variable domain, its missing parts supplied by reference TRBV5-5 and TRBJ2-5, is DAGVTQSPTHLIKTRGQQVTLRCSPISGHKSVSWYQQVLGQGPQFIFQYYEKEERGRGNFPDRFSARQFPNYSSELNVNALLLGDSALYLCASPSQETQYFGPGTRLLVL.